This TCR beta chain was sequenced for a study of cytomegalovirus exposure and HLA in healthy donors. This clone was recorded only once. The antigen remains unidentified. The V segment lost 4 bases and the J segment 5 bases; nucleotides outside the gene matches: 10. This CDR3 region has 15 residues. Germline V gene sequence: CDR1 MNHNS, CDR2 SASEGT. The method was immunoSEQ multiplex PCR; TCRdb's version includes in-frame clones alone and lacks a portion of them. The sample carries tens of thousands of clones, over 85% recorded once. Overall study results and limits: Subsequent analysis revealed that first-cohort TCR clusters tended to co-occur in the 90 to 150 validation repertoires.

This receptor was obtained from a woman aged 18-29 years in good health and CMV-seronegative. The sequenced sample was PBMCs. The chain has TRBV6-1 and TRBJ2-5; 7 bases are shared with TRBD2. CDR3 coding DNA: TGTGCCAGCAGTGGTCGGGGGGATCCATTCGAGACCCAGTACTTC. Protein sequence: CASSGRGDPFETQYF.